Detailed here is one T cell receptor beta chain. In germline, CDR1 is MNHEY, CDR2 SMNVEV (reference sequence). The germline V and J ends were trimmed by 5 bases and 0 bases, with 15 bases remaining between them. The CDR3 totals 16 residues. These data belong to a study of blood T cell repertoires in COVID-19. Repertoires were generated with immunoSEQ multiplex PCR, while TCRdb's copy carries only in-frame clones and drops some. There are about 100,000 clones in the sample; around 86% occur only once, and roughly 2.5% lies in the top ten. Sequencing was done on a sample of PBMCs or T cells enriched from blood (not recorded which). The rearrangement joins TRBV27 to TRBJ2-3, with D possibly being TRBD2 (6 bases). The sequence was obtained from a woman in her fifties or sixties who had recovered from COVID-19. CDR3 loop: CASSLGGVSSTDTQYF. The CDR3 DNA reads TGTGCCAGCAGTCTGGGCGGGGTTTCTAGCACAGATACGCAGTATTTT.